Listed below are T cell receptor beta chains from one sample, sequenced in a study of control samples from healthy donors and cancer patients. Profiled with immunoSEQ multiplex PCR; TCRdb holds only in-frame clones, not every one. The table includes 140,000 to 150,000 clones, more than 85% detected once. What was sequenced was blood. The source of these receptors is a man aged 25-45 years in good health. CDR3s include the opening cysteine and the closing phenylalanine or tryptophan. D genes are given only for firm matches. Clone size is given for some rows only: seen once, a few or many times, or a class if the clone is expanded.

TRBD1	TRBJ2-7	TRBV3-1/TRBV3-2	NA	TGTGCCAGCAGCCAAACAGGGGGCCACGAGCAGTACTTC	CASSQTGGHEQYF
NA	TRBJ2-7	TRBV6-5	NA	TGTGCCAGCAGGCCTCTTGCAAGTTACGAGCAGTACTTC	CASRPLASYEQYF
TRBD1	TRBJ2-7	TRBV6-5	once	TGTGCCAGCAGGATGGGACAGGCGAACTACGAGCAGTACTTC	CASRMGQANYEQYF
TRBD1	TRBJ1-2	TRBV30	NA	TGTGCCTGGAGTTCGACAGGGGACTATGGCTACACCTTC	CAWSSTGDYGYTF
TRBD2	TRBJ2-1	TRBV3-1/TRBV3-2	NA	TGTGCCAGCAGCCAACTTAGCGGGGGGGCCAATGAGCAGTTCTTC	CASSQLSGGANEQFF
TRBD2	TRBJ2-7	TRBV11-2	NA	TGTGCCAGCAGCTTGGGACTAGAACCCTACTACGAGCAGTACTTC	CASSLGLEPYYEQYF
NA	TRBJ2-1	TRBV5-1	NA	TGCGCCAGCAGCTTGCGGGCAGCGGGCGGCAATGAGCAGTTCTTC	CASSLRAAGGNEQFF
NA	TRBJ2-7	TRBV30	NA	TGTGCCTGGAGTCGGTCGTACCTCTCCTACGAGCAGTACTTC	CAWSRSYLSYEQYF
NA	TRBJ2-1	TRBV19	NA	TGTGCCAGTAGTATGGGGGGATGGGAGCAGTTCTTC	CASSMGGWEQFF
NA	TRBJ2-1	TRBV18	NA	TGTGCCAGCTCACCGAAGGAATTCAATGAGCAGTTCTTC	CASSPKEFNEQFF
NA	TRBJ2-7	TRBV9	NA	TGTGCCAGCAGCGTAGCCCAAAAGACCGACTTATTGTCGCAGTACTTC	CASSVAQKTDLLSQYF
TRBD1	TRBJ2-3	TRBV12-5	NA	TGTGCTAGTGGCACCACACAGGGGGCACGAGATACGCAGTATTTT	CASGTTQGARDTQYF
TRBD1	TRBJ1-2	TRBV10-3	NA	TGTGCCATCCCGGGGACAGGGGGCGTGCATGGCTACACCTTC	CAIPGTGGVHGYTF
NA	TRBJ1-2	TRBV27	NA	TGTGCCAGCAGTCTCGGGGGCAGCAACTATGGCTACACCTTC	CASSLGGSNYGYTF
NA	TRBJ1-4	TRBV5-6	once	TGTGCCAGCAGCCAGAGTGTCAGGGAAGATGAAAAACTGTTTTTT	CASSQSVREDEKLFF
TRBD2	TRBJ2-1	TRBV7-9	NA	TGTGCCAGCAGCCCACGGGTTGCGGGGGGGTTGGGTGAGCAGTTCTTC	CASSPRVAGGLGEQFF
NA	TRBJ2-1	TRBV5-6	NA	TGTGCCAGCAGCTTGGACAGCTACAATGAGCAGTTCTTC	CASSLDSYNEQFF
NA	TRBJ1-2	TRBV27	NA	TGTGCCAGCAGTTTAACCGGCTTCTATGGCTACACCTTC	CASSLTGFYGYTF
TRBD2	TRBJ2-5	TRBV11-2	NA	TGTGCCAGCAGCCCAGGGCGGACTAGCGGGTTGGCTCAAGAGACCCAGTACTTC	CASSPGRTSGLAQETQYF
NA	TRBJ1-1	TRBV6-6	NA	TGTGCCAGCAGTTACCCCTTGAACACTGAAGCTTTCTTT	CASSYPLNTEAFF
TRBD1	TRBJ2-7	TRBV5-4	NA	TGTGCCAGCAGCTTGGGGACAGGGCCCGTCTACGAGCAGTACTTC	CASSLGTGPVYEQYF
TRBD1	TRBJ2-7	TRBV19	NA	TGTGCCAGTAGCCCCGGGACAGGGGCTCCCTACGAGCAGTACTTC	CASSPGTGAPYEQYF
NA	TRBJ2-3	TRBV7-9	NA	TGTGCCAGCAGCCTGGGCGGTACAGATACGCAGTATTTT	CASSLGGTDTQYF
TRBD1	TRBJ1-6	TRBV25-1	NA	TGTGCCAGTACGGGACAGGGGAATAATTCACCCCTCCACTTT	CASTGQGNNSPLHF
NA	TRBJ2-3	TRBV7-9	NA	TGTGCCAGCAGCCTGACAGATACGCAGTATTTT	CASSLTDTQYF
NA	TRBJ2-1	TRBV6-5	NA	TGTGCCAGCAGCGAGACGGGCTCCTACAATGAGCAGTTCTTC	CASSETGSYNEQFF
NA	TRBJ2-3	TRBV19	NA	TGTGCCAGTAGTCTAGGTAATACGCAGTATTTT	CASSLGNTQYF
NA	TRBJ2-3	TRBV25-1	NA	TGTGCCAGCAGCATAGGACAAAGCAGCACAGATACGCAGTATTTT	CASSIGQSSTDTQYF
NA	TRBJ1-2	TRBV29-1	NA	TGCAGCGTTGAAGACAGGGCCTATGGCTACACCTTC	CSVEDRAYGYTF
NA	TRBJ1-2	TRBV19	once	TGTGCCAGTAGTATAGACCTTCCAGGGGATGACTATGGCTACACCTTC	CASSIDLPGDDYGYTF
TRBD1	TRBJ2-5	TRBV2	NA	TGTGCCAGCAGTCGGGATGGACAGGGACGGGAGACCCAGTACTTC	CASSRDGQGRETQYF
NA	TRBJ2-3	TRBV28	NA	TGTGCCAGCAGTCCCCTGGCGGCAAAAGATACGCAGTATTTT	CASSPLAAKDTQYF
NA	TRBJ1-2	TRBV6-1	NA	TGTGCCAGCAGTGAATATGGCAGGGCTCATGGCTACACCTTC	CASSEYGRAHGYTF
NA	TRBJ2-7	TRBV19	once	TGTGCCAGTACCCTGGGGGGTGGATCCTACGAGCAGTACTTC	CASTLGGGSYEQYF
TRBD1	TRBJ2-2	TRBV24-1	NA	TGTGCCACCAGTGATTTCGGGACAGGGAACACCGGGGAGCTGTTTTTT	CATSDFGTGNTGELFF
NA	TRBJ2-1	TRBV9	NA	TGTGCCAGCAGCGTCCGCCTCCGAGATGACAATGAGCAGTTCTTC	CASSVRLRDDNEQFF
NA	TRBJ2-3	TRBV6-5	NA	TGTGCCAGCAGACCCAGGACCGAAGGACGAGATACGCAGTATTTT	CASRPRTEGRDTQYF